Listed below are T cell receptor beta chains from one sample, sequenced in a study of T-cell memory formation after mild COVID-19. TCRdb ran MiXCR on the 5' RACE reads and lists one entry per CDR3 protein. The repertoire consists of about 180,000 distinct CDR3 sequences, with about 18% occurring once and the leading ten covering more than 3%. Specimen: PBMCs or a T cell subset sorted from them (not recorded which). These receptors all stem from a man aged 18 to 30 who had mild COVID-19 (a few samples of this study predate the infection). Cell type and time point are not known. Both conserved end residues are part of each CDR3. D genes are given only for firm matches. Expanded clones get a size class; other rows say once, few or many, or leave the size out.

TRBD2	TRBV15	TRBJ2-1	few	18	TGTGCCACCAGCAGAGATCTTGGTAGCGGGGGTTCTTACAATGAGCAGTTCTTC	CATSRDLGSGGSYNEQFF
TRBD2	TRBV7-9	TRBJ2-1	few	17	TGTGCCAGCAGCGCACCCCCTCGACTAGCGGTTTACAATGAGCAGTTCTTC	CASSAPPRLAVYNEQFF
TRBD2	TRBV6-2/TRBV6-3	TRBJ2-2	few	17	TGTGCCAGCAGTTACTGGAGGCGGGGGAGAGAATCCGGGGAGCTGTTTTTT	CASSYWRRGRESGELFF
TRBD2	TRBV5-6	TRBJ2-3	few	14	TGTGCCAGCAGCTCCCTAGCGGGAACAGATACGCAGTATTTT	CASSSLAGTDTQYF
TRBD1	TRBV10-3	TRBJ1-5	few	14	TGTGCCATCAGTGGGGACAGGGAGAATCAGCCCCAGCATTTT	CAISGDRENQPQHF
-	TRBV2	TRBJ1-2	-	12	TGTGCCAGCAGCCGGGAGTCCTATGGCTACACCTTC	CASSRESYGYTF
-	TRBV21-1	TRBJ2-6	-	15	TGTGCCAGCAGCAAATACGGGGCCGGGGCCAACGTCCTGACTTTC	CASSKYGAGANVLTF
-	TRBV20-1	TRBJ2-3	-	15	TGCAGTGCGCCCAGGGGCGGGGCGGTGACAGATACGCAGTATTTT	CSAPRGGAVTDTQYF
-	TRBV5-1	TRBJ2-6	-	16	TGCGCCAGCAGCTTCCGACAGATCTCTGGGGCCAACGTCCTGACTTTC	CASSFRQISGANVLTF
-	TRBV7-2	TRBJ2-2	-	14	TGTGCCAGCAGCTCCGTCGGGGGCGACGGGGAGCTGTTTTTT	CASSSVGGDGELFF
-	TRBV7-8	TRBJ2-3	-	13	TGTGCCAGCAGCAGGACAGTCACAGATACGCAGTATTTT	CASSRTVTDTQYF
-	TRBV7-2	TRBJ2-3	few	12	TGTGCCAGCAGCGCCACCACAGATACGCAGTATTTT	CASSATTDTQYF
-	TRBV7-9	TRBJ2-7	-	14	TGTGCCAGCAGCTTAAACACAGGGCGATACGAGCAGTACTTC	CASSLNTGRYEQYF
-	TRBV12-3/TRBV12-4	TRBJ1-2	few	13	TGTGCCAGCAGTTTGAGCTATTCCTATGGCTACACCTTC	CASSLSYSYGYTF
-	TRBV20-1	TRBJ2-1	-	16	TGCAGTGCGCTTGGGCGGAGAGGAGGGGGGTACAATGAGCAGTTCTTC	CSALGRRGGGYNEQFF
TRBD1	TRBV18	TRBJ1-2	few	15	TGTGCCAGCTCACCAACCGGACAGGGAACTTATGGCTACACCTTC	CASSPTGQGTYGYTF